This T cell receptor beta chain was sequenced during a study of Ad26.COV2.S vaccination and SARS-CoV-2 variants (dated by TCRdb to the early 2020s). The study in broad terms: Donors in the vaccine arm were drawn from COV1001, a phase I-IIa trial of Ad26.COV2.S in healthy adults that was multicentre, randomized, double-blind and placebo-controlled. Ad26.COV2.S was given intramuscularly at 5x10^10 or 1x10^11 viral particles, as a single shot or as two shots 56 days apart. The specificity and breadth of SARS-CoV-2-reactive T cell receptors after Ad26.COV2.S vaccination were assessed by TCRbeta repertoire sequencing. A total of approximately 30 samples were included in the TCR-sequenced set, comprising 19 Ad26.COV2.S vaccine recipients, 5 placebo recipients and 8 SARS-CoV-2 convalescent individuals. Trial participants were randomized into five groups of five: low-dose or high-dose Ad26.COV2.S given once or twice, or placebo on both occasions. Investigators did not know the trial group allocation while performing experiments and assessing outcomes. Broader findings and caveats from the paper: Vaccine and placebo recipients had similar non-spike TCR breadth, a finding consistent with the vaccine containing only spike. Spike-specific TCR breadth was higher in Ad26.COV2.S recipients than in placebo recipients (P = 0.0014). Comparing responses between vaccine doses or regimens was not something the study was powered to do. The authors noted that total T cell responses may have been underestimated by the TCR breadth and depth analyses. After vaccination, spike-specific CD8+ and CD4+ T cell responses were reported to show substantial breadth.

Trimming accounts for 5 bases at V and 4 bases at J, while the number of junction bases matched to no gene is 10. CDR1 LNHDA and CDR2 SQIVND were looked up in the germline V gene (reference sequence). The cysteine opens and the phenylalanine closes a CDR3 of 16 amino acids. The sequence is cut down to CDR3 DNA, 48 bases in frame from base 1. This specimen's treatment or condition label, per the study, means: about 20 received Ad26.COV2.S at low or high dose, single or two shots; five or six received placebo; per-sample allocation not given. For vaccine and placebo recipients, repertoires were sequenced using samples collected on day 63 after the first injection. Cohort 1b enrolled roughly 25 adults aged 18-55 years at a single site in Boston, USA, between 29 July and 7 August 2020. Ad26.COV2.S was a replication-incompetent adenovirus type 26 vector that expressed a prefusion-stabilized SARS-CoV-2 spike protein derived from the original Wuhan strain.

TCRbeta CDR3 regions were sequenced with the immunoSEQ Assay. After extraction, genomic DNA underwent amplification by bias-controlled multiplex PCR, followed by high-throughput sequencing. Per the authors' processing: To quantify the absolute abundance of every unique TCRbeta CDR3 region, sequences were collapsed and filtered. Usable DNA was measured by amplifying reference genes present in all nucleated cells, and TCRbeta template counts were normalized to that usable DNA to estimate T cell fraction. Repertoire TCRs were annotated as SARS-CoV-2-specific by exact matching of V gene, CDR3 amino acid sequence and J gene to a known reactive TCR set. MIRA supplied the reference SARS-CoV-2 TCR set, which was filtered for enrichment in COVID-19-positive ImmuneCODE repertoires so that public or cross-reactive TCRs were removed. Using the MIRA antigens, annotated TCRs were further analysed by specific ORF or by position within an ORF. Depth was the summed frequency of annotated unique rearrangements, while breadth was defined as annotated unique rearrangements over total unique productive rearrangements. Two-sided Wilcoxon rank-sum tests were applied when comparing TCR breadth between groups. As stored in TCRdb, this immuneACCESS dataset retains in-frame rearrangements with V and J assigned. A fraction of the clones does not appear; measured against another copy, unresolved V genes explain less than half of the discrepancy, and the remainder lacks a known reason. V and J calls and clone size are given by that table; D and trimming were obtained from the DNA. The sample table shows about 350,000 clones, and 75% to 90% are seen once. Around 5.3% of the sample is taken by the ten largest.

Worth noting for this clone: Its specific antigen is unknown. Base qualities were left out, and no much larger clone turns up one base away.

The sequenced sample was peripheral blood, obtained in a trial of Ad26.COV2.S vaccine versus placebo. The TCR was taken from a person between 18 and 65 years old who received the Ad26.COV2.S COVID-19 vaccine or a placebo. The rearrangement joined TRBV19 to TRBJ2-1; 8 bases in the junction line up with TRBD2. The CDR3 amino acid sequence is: CASSSEKRGSYNEQFF. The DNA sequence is TGTGCCAGTAGTTCGGAAAAGCGGGGGTCTTACAATGAGCAGTTCTTC.